The 2 T cell receptor beta chains presented below share a single source sample, sequenced in a study of monozygotic twins with cystic fibrosis (dated by TCRdb to the early 2020s). Library generation was performed with the immunoSEQ multiplex PCR assay. The clones in this table, taken by TCRdb from immuneACCESS, are in-frame only. Not every clone is retained; where verified, under half of the shortfall comes from an unresolved V gene, and the cause of the rest is unknown. The sample profile shows some 33,000 clones; about nine tenths of them were found once. Roughly 0.2% of the sample belongs to the ten largest clones. The sample consisted of blood. The receptors come from a boy between 2 and 10 years old with cystic fibrosis.

The chain combines TRBV7-6 with TRBJ2-1; D not resolved. This CDR3 has 11 amino acids. Germline values: CDR1 SGHVS, CDR2 FNYEAQ. V lost 3 bases, J lost 15 bases, and 12 bases lay in between. The CDR3 coding sequence is TGTGCCAGCAGCTTGTCCCAGCGTTGGTTCTTC. This codes for CASSLSQRWFF. The complete variable domain, with remaining parts taken from reference TRBV7-6 and TRBJ2-1, reads GAGVSQSPRYKVTKRGQDVALRCDPISGHVSLYWYRQALGQGPEFLTYFNYEAQQDKSGLPNDRFSAERPEGSISTLTIQRTEQRDSAMYRCASSLSQRWFFGPGTRLTVL.

CDR3 nucleotide sequence: TGTGCCAGCAGCGTAGCTATTGGAGGGGGCCCGAACACCGGGGAGCTGTTTTTT. Translating it yields CASSVAIGGGPNTGELFF. The rearrangement joins TRBV9 to TRBJ2-2; a possible D gene is TRBD1 (7 bases). The CDR3 consists of 18 residues. CDR1 is SGDLS and CDR2 is YYNGEE in the germline V gene. Trimming shortened V by 0 bases and J by 0 bases, and 15 bases separated the two germline ends. Based on the CDR3 plus reference TRBV9 and TRBJ2-2, the full variable domain is DSGVTQTPKHLITATGQRVTLRCSPRSGDLSVYWYQQSLDQGLQFLIQYYNGEERAKGNILERFSAQQFPDLHSELNLSSLELGDSALYFCASSVAIGGGPNTGELFFGEGSRLTVL.